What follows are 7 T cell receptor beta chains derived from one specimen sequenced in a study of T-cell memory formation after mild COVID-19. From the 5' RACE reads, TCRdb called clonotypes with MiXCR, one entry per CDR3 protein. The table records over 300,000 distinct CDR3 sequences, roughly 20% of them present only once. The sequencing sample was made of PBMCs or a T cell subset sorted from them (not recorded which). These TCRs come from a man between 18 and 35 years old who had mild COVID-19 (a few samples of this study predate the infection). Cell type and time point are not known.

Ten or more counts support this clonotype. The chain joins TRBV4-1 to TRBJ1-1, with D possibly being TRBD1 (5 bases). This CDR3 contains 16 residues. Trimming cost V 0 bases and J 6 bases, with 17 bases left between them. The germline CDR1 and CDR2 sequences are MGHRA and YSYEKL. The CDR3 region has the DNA TGCGCCAGCAGCCAAGAGTTGGGAGGCCGGGGGGCTGAAGCTTTCTTT. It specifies CASSQELGGRGAEAFF.

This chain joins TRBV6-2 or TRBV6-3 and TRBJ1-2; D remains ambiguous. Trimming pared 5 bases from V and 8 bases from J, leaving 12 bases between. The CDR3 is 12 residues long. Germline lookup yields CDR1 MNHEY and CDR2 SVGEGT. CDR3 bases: TGTGCCAGCAGTACTCTGGGTAGCGGCTACACCTTC. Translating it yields CASSTLGSGYTF.

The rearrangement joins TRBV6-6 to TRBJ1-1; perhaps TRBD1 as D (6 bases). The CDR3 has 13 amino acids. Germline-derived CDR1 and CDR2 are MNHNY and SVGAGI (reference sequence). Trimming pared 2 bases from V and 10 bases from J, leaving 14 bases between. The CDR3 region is CASSYGLQGGAFF. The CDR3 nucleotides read TGTGCCAGCAGTTACGGGCTCCAAGGGGGAGCTTTCTTT.

As DNA, the CDR3 is TGTGCCAGTACCCCGGACAGGGCCTATGGCTACACCTTC. Translating it yields CASTPDRAYGYTF. The V gene is TRBV19, the J gene TRBJ1-2; TRBD1 agrees at 8 bases. This CDR3 has 13 residues. Looked up from germline, CDR1 is LNHDA and CDR2 is SQIVND (reference sequence). Trimming removed 7 bases from V and 4 bases from J; junction bases left unmatched: 5. The full variable domain, rest sourced from reference TRBV19 and TRBJ1-2, is DGGITQSPKYLFRKEGQNVTLSCEQNLNHDAMYWYRQDPGQGLRLIYYSQIVNDFQKGDIAEGYSVSREKKESFPLTVTSAQKNPTAFYLCASTPDRAYGYTFGSGTRLTVV.

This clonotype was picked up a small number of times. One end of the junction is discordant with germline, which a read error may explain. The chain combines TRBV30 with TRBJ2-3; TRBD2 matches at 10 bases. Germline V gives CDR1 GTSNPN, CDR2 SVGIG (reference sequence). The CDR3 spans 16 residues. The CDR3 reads CAWTSGPSPRTDTQYF. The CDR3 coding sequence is TGTGCTTGGACTAGCGGCCCTTCCCCTCGCACAGATACGCAGTATTTT.

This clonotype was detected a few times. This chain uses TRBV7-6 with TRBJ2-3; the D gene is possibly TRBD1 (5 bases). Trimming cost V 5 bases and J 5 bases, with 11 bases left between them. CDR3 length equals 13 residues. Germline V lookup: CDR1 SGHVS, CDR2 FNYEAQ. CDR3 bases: TGTGCCAGCAGCCCACAGGCTAGAGATACGCAGTATTTT. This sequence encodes CASSPQARDTQYF.

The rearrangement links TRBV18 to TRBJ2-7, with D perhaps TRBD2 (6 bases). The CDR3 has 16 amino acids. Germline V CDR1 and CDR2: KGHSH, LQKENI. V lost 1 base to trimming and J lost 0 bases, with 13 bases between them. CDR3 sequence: CASSPLGGRSSYEQYF. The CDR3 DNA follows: TGTGCCAGCTCACCACTGGGAGGCAGGTCCTCCTACGAGCAGTACTTC.